The table lists the clone carrying this TCR beta chain with a few counts. The sample originates from a study of T cell changes during pregnancy in multiple sclerosis. TCRdb's copy holds only in-frame clones and misses some; the assay was immunoSEQ multiplex PCR. This sample has more than 4,500 clones, with roughly four fifths found just once. The CDR3 spans 14 residues. Trimming pared 2 bases from V and 0 bases from J, leaving 8 bases between. Germline CDR1 and CDR2: MNHEY and SVGAGI. The V call is TRBV6-5, the J call TRBJ2-7, with D unclear. The receptor was isolated from a female donor in good health, enrolled as a control in a pregnancy study. Here the sequenced sample was CD8+ T cells from peripheral blood mononuclear cells, taken in the second trimester of pregnancy. As DNA, the CDR3 is TGTGCCAGCAGTTACGGGCAGTCCTCCTACGAGCAGTACTTC. Amino acid sequence: CASSYGQSSYEQYF.